The clone carrying this T cell receptor beta chain was detected only once. CDR1 and CDR2 (germline): MNHEY, SVGEGT. V lost 4 bases and J lost 6, with 15 bases in between. The CDR3 has 15 amino acids. This record belongs to a study of blood T cell repertoires in COVID-19. The assay was immunoSEQ multiplex PCR, and TCRdb's table has in-frame clones only and misses some. The sample lists under 90,000 clones; around 85% were seen once. The TCR originated in a woman older than 75 with active or convalescent COVID-19. The material sequenced was peripheral blood. This rearrangement joins TRBV6-2 or TRBV6-3 to TRBJ2-2; a weak D match, TRBD1 (5 bases). The CDR3 region is CASSLSQGAAGELFF. The DNA for the CDR3 is TGTGCCAGCAGTTTGAGTCAGGGCGCTGCCGGGGAGCTGTTTTTT.